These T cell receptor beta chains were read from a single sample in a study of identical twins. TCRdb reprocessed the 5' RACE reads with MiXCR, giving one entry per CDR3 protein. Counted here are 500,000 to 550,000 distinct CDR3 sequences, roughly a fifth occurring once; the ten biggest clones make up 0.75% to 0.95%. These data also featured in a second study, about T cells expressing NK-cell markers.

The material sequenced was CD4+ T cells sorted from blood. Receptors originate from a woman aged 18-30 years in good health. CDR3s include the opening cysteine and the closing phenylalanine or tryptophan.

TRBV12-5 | CASGLFYGGELFF
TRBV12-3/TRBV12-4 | CASSPPIGVNNEQFF
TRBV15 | CATSRDDGTIYF
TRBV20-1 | CSASGAWPTDTQYF
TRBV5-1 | CASSLAGVGNTEAFF
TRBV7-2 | CASSFLGGTSGYNEQFF
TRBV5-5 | CASSPGGSLVYEQYF
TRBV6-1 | CASNGQGRSYEQYF
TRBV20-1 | CSAREGSRSSEQYF
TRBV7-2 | CASSGGRISGANVLTF
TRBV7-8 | CASSPSWRPNQPQHF
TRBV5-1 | CASAQGVTYEQYF
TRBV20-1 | CSGQSNEKLFF
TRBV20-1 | CSAEQGNQPQHF
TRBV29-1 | CSVGRTGGPDNEQFF
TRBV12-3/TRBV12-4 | CASSLIGGERQYF
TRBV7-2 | CASSQSGTGAYEQYF
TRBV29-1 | CSVEDFVVPEAFF
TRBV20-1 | CSARVGVLKGNYGYTF
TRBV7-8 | CASSPARDEGNYGYTF
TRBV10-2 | CASSVAGRNTEAFF
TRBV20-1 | CSAGTVSSYEQYF
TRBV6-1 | CASIGQNDYYGYTF
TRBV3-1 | CASSHLTGNTEAFF
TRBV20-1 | CSARAQMRARGYTF
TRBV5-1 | CASSLGYRGREKLFF
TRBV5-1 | CASSLGDTRAGELFF
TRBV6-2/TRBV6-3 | CASSYSQGRYNEQFF
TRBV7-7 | CASSLGTSVKTQYF
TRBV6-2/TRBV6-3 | CASSGSGRGNEQFF
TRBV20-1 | CSAWTRNEQFF